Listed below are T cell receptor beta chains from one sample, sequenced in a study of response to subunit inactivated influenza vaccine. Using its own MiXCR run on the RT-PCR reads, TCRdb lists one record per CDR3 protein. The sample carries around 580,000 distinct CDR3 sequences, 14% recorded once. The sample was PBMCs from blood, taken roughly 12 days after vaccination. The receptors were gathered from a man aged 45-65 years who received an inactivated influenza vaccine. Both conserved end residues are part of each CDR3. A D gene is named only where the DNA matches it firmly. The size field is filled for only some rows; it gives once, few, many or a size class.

CDR3aa: CASSLNSAINTQYF; CDR3nt: TGTGCCAGCAGCTTAAATAGCGCGATCAATACGCAGTATTTT; d_gene: -; j_gene: TRBJ2-3; v_gene: TRBV7-2; abundance: -
CDR3aa: CASTSFLNQPQHF; CDR3nt: TGTGCCAGCACCTCCTTTCTCAATCAGCCCCAGCATTTT; d_gene: -; j_gene: TRBJ1-5; v_gene: TRBV12-3/TRBV12-4; abundance: many
CDR3aa: CASSSVRDRGFGNTIYF; CDR3nt: TGTGCCAGCAGCTCCGTACGGGACAGGGGATTCGGAAACACCATATATTTT; d_gene: TRBD1; j_gene: TRBJ1-3; v_gene: TRBV11-2; abundance: -
CDR3aa: CASSQGDGRSQETQYF; CDR3nt: TGTGCCAGCAGCCAAGGGGACGGCAGGTCCCAAGAGACCCAGTACTTC; d_gene: -; j_gene: TRBJ2-5; v_gene: TRBV4-2; abundance: -
CDR3aa: CSATGMGEGHGTDTQYF; CDR3nt: TGCAGTGCTACCGGTATGGGGGAGGGCCACGGCACAGATACGCAGTATTTT; d_gene: TRBD2; j_gene: TRBJ2-3; v_gene: TRBV20-1; abundance: many
CDR3aa: CASSHPGQGNSPLHF; CDR3nt: TGTGCCAGCAGCCACCCGGGACAGGGAAATTCACCCCTCCACTTT; d_gene: TRBD1; j_gene: TRBJ1-6; v_gene: TRBV4-2; abundance: few
CDR3aa: CSARRTSGVYNEQFF; CDR3nt: TGCAGTGCTAGAAGAACTAGCGGGGTTTACAATGAGCAGTTCTTC; d_gene: TRBD2; j_gene: TRBJ2-1; v_gene: TRBV20-1; abundance: -
CDR3aa: CASRSGGTTDTQYF; CDR3nt: TGTGCCAGCAGATCGGGGGGTACCACAGATACGCAGTATTTT; d_gene: TRBD2; j_gene: TRBJ2-3; v_gene: TRBV6-2/TRBV6-3; abundance: -
CDR3aa: CASSLGSFGPGYTF; CDR3nt: TGTGCCAGCAGTTTAGGTTCCTTTGGTCCTGGCTACACCTTC; d_gene: -; j_gene: TRBJ1-2; v_gene: TRBV12-3/TRBV12-4; abundance: few
CDR3aa: CSVSYGQGNTEAFF; CDR3nt: TGCAGCGTTTCATACGGGCAGGGAAACACTGAAGCTTTCTTT; d_gene: -; j_gene: TRBJ1-1; v_gene: TRBV29-1; abundance: many
CDR3aa: CASGEGLAGDWRNEQFF; CDR3nt: TGTGCCAGCGGGGAGGGACTAGCGGGAGATTGGCGGAATGAGCAGTTCTTC; d_gene: TRBD2; j_gene: TRBJ2-1; v_gene: TRBV25-1; abundance: -
CDR3aa: CASSEYVQETQYF; CDR3nt: TGTGCCAGCAGTGAATATGTCCAAGAGACCCAGTACTTC; d_gene: -; j_gene: TRBJ2-5; v_gene: TRBV2; abundance: few
CDR3aa: CAWSLRTGANVLTF; CDR3nt: TGTGCCTGGAGTCTGAGGACGGGGGCCAACGTCCTGACTTTC; d_gene: -; j_gene: TRBJ2-6; v_gene: TRBV30; abundance: few
CDR3aa: CSVGGISGNTIYF; CDR3nt: TGCAGCGTTGGGGGAATCTCTGGAAACACCATATATTTT; d_gene: -; j_gene: TRBJ1-3; v_gene: TRBV29-1; abundance: few
CDR3aa: CAISEAGGETQYF; CDR3nt: TGTGCCATCAGTGAGGCGGGGGGGGAGACCCAGTACTTC; d_gene: TRBD2; j_gene: TRBJ2-5; v_gene: TRBV10-3; abundance: many
CDR3aa: CASSSLGTVNSYEQYF; CDR3nt: TGTGCCAGCAGTTCCCTAGGGACTGTGAACTCCTACGAGCAGTACTTC; d_gene: -; j_gene: TRBJ2-7; v_gene: TRBV6-2/TRBV6-3; abundance: -
CDR3aa: CASSKTGTNSYNEQFF; CDR3nt: TGTGCCAGCAGCAAAACCGGGACTAACTCCTACAATGAGCAGTTCTTC; d_gene: TRBD2; j_gene: TRBJ2-1; v_gene: TRBV6-1; abundance: few
CDR3aa: CASSPGRGTGELFF; CDR3nt: TGTGCCAGCAGTCCGGGGCGCGGAACCGGGGAGCTGTTTTTT; d_gene: -; j_gene: TRBJ2-2; v_gene: TRBV6-1; abundance: few
CDR3aa: CSASVTGGTEAFF; CDR3nt: TGCAGTGCTAGTGTAACGGGAGGTACTGAAGCTTTCTTT; d_gene: -; j_gene: TRBJ1-1; v_gene: TRBV20-1; abundance: few